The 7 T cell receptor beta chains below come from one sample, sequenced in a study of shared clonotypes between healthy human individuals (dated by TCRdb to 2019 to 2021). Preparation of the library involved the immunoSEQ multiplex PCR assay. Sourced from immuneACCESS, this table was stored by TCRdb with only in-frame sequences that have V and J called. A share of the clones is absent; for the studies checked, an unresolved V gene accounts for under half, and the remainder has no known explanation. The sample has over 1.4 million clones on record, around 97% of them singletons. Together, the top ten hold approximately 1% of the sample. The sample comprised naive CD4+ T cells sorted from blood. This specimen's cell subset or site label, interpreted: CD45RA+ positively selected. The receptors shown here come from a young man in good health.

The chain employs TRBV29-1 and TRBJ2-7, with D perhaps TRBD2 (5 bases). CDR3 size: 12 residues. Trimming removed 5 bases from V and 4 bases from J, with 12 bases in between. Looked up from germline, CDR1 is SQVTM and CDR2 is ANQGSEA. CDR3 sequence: CSVRTSMYEQYF. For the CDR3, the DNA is TGCAGCGTTCGTACTAGTATGTACGAGCAGTACTTC.

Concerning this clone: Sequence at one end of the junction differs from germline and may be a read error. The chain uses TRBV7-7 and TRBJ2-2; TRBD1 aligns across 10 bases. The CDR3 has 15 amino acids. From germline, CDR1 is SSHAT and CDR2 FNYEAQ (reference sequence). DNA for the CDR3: TGTGCTAGCAGCGTAGACAGGGGGCGAACCGGGGAGCTGTTTTTT. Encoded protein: CASSVDRGRTGELFF.

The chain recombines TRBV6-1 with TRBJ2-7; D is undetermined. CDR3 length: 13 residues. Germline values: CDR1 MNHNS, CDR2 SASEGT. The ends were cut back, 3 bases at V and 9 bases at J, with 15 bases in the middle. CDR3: CASSEAPTNGQYF. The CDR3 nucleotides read TGTGCCAGCAGTGAGGCTCCGACAAACGGGCAGTACTTC.

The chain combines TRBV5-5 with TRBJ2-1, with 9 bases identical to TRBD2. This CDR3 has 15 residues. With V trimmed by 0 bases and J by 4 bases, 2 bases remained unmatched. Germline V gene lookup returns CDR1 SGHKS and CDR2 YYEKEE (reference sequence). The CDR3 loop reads CASSLASGNYNEQFF. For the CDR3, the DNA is TGTGCCAGCAGCTTGGCTAGCGGGAATTACAATGAGCAGTTCTTC.

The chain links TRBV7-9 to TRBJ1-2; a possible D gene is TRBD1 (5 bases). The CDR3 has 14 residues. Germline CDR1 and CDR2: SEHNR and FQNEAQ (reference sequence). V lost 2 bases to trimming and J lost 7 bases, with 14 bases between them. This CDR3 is CASSLPLGVFGYTF. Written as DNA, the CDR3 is TGTGCCAGCAGCTTACCCCTGGGGGTCTTTGGCTACACCTTC.

The CDR3 sequence is CSVAPRAKNIQYF. The CDR3 bases are TGCAGCGTTGCCCCGAGAGCCAAAAACATTCAGTACTTC. The V gene is TRBV29-1, the J gene TRBJ2-4; D gene uncertain. V dropped 4 bases and J dropped 0 bases, with 7 bases sitting between them. CDR1 and CDR2 (germline): SQVTM, ANQGSEA. The CDR3 runs 13 residues. The full variable domain, rest sourced from reference TRBV29-1 and TRBJ2-4, is SAVISQKPSRDICQRGTSLTIQCQVDSQVTMMFWYRQQPGQSLTLIATANQGSEATYESGFVIDKFPISRPNLTFSTLTVSNMSPEDSSIYLCSVAPRAKNIQYFGAGTRLSVL.

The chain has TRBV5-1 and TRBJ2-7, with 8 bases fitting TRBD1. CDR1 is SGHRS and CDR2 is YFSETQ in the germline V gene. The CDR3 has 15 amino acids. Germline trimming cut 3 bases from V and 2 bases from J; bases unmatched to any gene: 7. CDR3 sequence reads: CASSSDRVFTYEQYF. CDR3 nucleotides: TGCGCCAGCAGCTCGGACAGGGTATTTACCTACGAGCAGTACTTC.